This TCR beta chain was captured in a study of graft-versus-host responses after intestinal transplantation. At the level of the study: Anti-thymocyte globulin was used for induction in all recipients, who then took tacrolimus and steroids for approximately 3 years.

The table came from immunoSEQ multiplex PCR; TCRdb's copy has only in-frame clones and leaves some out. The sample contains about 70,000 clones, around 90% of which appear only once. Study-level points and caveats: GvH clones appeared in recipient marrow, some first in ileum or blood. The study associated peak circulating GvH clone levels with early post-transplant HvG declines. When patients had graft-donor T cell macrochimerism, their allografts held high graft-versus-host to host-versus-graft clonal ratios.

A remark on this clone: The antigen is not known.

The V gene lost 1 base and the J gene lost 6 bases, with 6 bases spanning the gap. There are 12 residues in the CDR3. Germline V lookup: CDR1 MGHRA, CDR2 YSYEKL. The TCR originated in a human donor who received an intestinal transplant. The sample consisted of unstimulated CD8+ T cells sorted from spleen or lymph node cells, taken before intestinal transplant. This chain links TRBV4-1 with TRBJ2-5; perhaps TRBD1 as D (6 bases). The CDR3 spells CASSQGGQTQYF. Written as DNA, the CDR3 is TGCGCCAGCAGCCAAGGGGGGCAGACCCAGTACTTC.